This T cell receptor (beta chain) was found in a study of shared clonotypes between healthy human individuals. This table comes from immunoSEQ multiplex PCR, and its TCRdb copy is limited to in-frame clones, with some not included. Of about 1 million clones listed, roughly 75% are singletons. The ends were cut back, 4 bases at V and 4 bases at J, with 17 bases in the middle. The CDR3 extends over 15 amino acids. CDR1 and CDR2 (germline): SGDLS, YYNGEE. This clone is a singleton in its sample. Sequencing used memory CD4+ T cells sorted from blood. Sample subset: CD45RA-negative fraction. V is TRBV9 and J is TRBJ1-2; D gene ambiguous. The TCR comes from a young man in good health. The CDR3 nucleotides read TGTGCCAGCAGCCAAAGGAGGGAAACCCTCTATGGCTACACCTTC. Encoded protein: CASSQRRETLYGYTF.